The sequence of this TCR beta chain was determined in a study of cytomegalovirus exposure and HLA in healthy donors (dated by TCRdb to 2016 to 2017). With respect to the entire study: An earlier analysis of more than 550 of the donors reported about 260 Gb of sequence data and around 110 million unique TCR beta sequences obtained from about 179 million T cells. An early release covering more than 500 HLA-typed donors comprised approximately 300 gigabases of sequencing data and tens of millions of unique TCR sequences. Of the roughly 400 genotyped donors, around 81% fell in the genetic ancestry cluster associated with self-reported Caucasian donors. The study aimed to test whether signatures of past pathogen exposure could be identified by cataloging public T cell receptors. Using immunosequencing, the study profiled T cell repertoires from 500 to 800 subjects and related those repertoires to cytomegalovirus serostatus. A separate validation cohort of some 130 different subjects was used in addition to the approximately 700-subject first cohort. The study combined high-throughput TCR immunosequencing, statistical association of individual TCRs with disease status, and machine learning to predict cytomegalovirus infection status. A later analysis re-examined previously published TCR beta repertoires from several hundred donors and added high-resolution HLA genotyping to investigate patterns of TCR occurrence. The later analysis used no new phenotypic data to find candidate immune exposures, relying instead on TCR beta sequences and their occurrence across donors. An earlier analysis of 587 of the donors applied high-throughput TCR beta sequencing to assess whether each TCR beta V gene segment acted as functional or pseudogenic. Alongside the repertoire data, information on donor age, sex, ethnicity and CMV serostatus was compiled. A later genetic analysis used genome-wide SNP genotypes for about three fifths of the 666 donors, treating that subset as a discovery cohort. Every discovery cohort repertoire had been produced on one sequencing platform. Both class I and class II loci were covered by HLA typing, at four-digit resolution. The number of typed donors differed by locus: about 629-630 for A, B, C, DRB1 and DQB1; approximately 520 for DQA1; 606 for DPA1; and 400 to 480 for DPB1. Because of strong linkage in the cohort, roughly five DR-DQ haplotypes were treated as single units for association and clustering. Across some 400 genotyped donors of the cohort, an average of 235,054 unique TCR beta nucleotide sequences per donor were sequenced, and roughly 20% of those sequences were non-productive. On the study overall, not on this receptor specifically: Immune exposure information for the cohort was limited to CMV serostatus. In an earlier analysis of some 550 of the donors, most TCR beta V segments were observed in productive rearrangements about 87% or about 30% of the time, broadly matching IMGT annotations. The classifier was reported to diagnose cytomegalovirus status with high specificity and sensitivity in both the original and validation cohorts. In a later analysis, HLA-associated TCR beta chains showed more clonal expansion and lower generation probabilities than non-associated chains that were equally common. Linkage disequilibrium might explain the correlated functional status among segregating V segments, but an unknown experimental factor could not be excluded. The 87-base-pair reads could not distinguish some IMGT-functional V segments, including TRBV6-2 and TRBV6-3, so those segments were excluded. Because counts were too low, fewer than 20 rarely observed V segments, including chromosome 9 orphons, were excluded from the earlier analysis of a few hundred of the donors. A later analysis reported that several top co-occurrence clusters appeared linked to parvovirus B19, influenza, CMV and Epstein-Barr virus. The study listed 150 to 200 TCR beta chains as associated with cytomegalovirus. HLA typing was unavailable for some donors at each locus, so association tests used only the typed subset. In vitro tests confirmed that a few of the cytomegalovirus-associated TCR beta chains recognize cytomegalovirus antigens. Most CMV-associated TCR beta chains appeared to be HLA-restricted in a later analysis, and the HLA associations seemed to be driven largely by CMV exposure. A further reported finding was that TCR beta sequences accurately predicted the HLA-A and HLA-B alleles for most subjects in the first cohort. Presence/absence analyses assumed roughly uniform sequencing depth across donors, an assumption that may not hold. A later analysis associated about 18,000 TCR beta sequences with specific HLA alleles at a false discovery rate of 0.05. According to the authors, the approach could potentially be generalized to other disease states and immunological phenotypes. A cluster of highly shared sequence variants was judged likely to be a technical artifact of the sequencing pipeline. A later genetic analysis reported fewer N-insertions in productive TCRs among donors in an Asian-associated ancestry cluster than the approximately 670-donor mean. Strong co-occurrence of HLA alleles, especially DR and DQ, made assigning TCR associations to individual alleles difficult. Most TCR sequences were observed very rarely across donors, whereas some public TCRs were present in many individuals. In this cohort, only TCR beta chains were sequenced, and detectable features were limited by the absence of alpha or paired-chain data. In a later analysis, the rate of TCR association differed among HLA loci, with DRB1 alleles having the most associated TCRs and HLA-C alleles having the fewest. V-gene and J-gene trimming of TCR beta chains was associated with a missense DCLRE1C variant in a later genetic analysis, and the association was replicated in an independent cohort.

A remark on this clone: Its recognized antigen is unknown. Per-base quality was not reported, and no clone a single base away is much larger than it.

The cohort comprised some 730 healthy bone marrow donors. At the time of sampling, all cohort members were nominally healthy, though unrecorded immune exposures were likely present. The donor was CMV seronegative and was included in the group of a few hundred seronegative cohort members. Each donor provided a peripheral blood sample, and peripheral blood mononuclear cells were used for TCR beta sequencing. The Qiagen DNeasy Blood Extraction Kit was used to extract genomic DNA from the blood cell samples. Relative to germline, V is missing 5 bases and J is missing 4 bases, with 11 bases of the junction outside any gene match. The CDR3 numbers 16 residues from cysteine through phenylalanine. Left in the record is the CDR3 DNA by itself, 48 bases read in frame from the first base. The CDR1 and CDR2 encoded by the germline V gene (reference sequence) are LNHDA and SQIVND. Libraries were constructed by the immunoSEQ multiplex PCR assay. For the multiplex PCR, a mixture combining 60 forward primers for TCR Vbeta segments and 13 reverse primers for TCR Jbeta segments was used. Amplification of the CDR3 region of rearranged TCR beta genes was performed with a multiplex PCR assay on genomic DNA. The amplified TCR beta libraries were sequenced on the Illumina HiSeq System as 87-base-pair reads. Per the source publication's procedure: In a later analysis, tens of millions of unique TCR beta chains were counted across the 650 to 750 repertoires, and about 10 million of these chains were shared by at least two donors. To remove PCR and sequencing errors, raw reads were error-corrected and collapsed into unique sequences using a nearest-neighbor algorithm that merged closely related sequences. CDR3 sequences were aligned to IMGT reference sequences to assign V, D and J gene segments. For a sequence to be retained, a match of at least six nucleotides to both a V gene segment and a J gene segment was required. A rearrangement counted as productive if the CDR3 had no stop codons and remained in frame with V and J, and every other rearrangement counted as non-productive. CDR3 was defined according to IMGT convention as the region running from the second conserved V-encoded cysteine to the conserved J-encoded phenylalanine. Sequences without an unambiguous match to a single V gene segment were excluded from the earlier analysis of a few hundred of the donors. In an earlier analysis of about 590 of the donors, a V segment was called functional when productive rearrangements were above 56.7%, and segregating when the standard deviation between donors exceeded 5%. A statistical classification framework was built to diagnose cytomegalovirus status from the catalog of TCR beta chain sequences. In a later analysis, V and J genes were assigned by comparing TCR nucleotide sequences against IMGT/GENE-DB human TR gene sequences. Using the TCRdist pipeline, a later analysis assigned CDR3 sequences along with most-parsimonious VDJ recombination scenarios. In a later analysis, each TCR beta chain was defined by its CDR3 amino acid sequence together with its V-gene family, and reads lacking a unique V-gene family were excluded. A later analysis removed several hundred highly shared, low-generation-probability nucleotide sequences to deal with suspected cross-contamination and a sequencing artifact. A later analysis calculated a clonal expansion index for each public chain from normalized within-repertoire ranks of inferred template counts. In a later analysis, generation probabilities were computed using a VDJ recombination model fitted to out-of-frame rearrangements, and the results were checked against IGoR. Hypergeometric tests were used in a later analysis to score TCR-TCR, TCR-HLA and TCR-CMV co-occurrence, with a repertoire-size bias correction applied to the TCR pairs. A later analysis estimated false discovery rates by permuting HLA or CMV assignments 20 times. In a later analysis, co-occurring TCRs were grouped with DBSCAN, and TCRdist sequence similarity was added when clustering was performed within HLA-allele-positive subsets. Repertoires with fewer than 30,000 or more than 120,000 public chains, plus five repertoires with anomalous nucleotide sharing, were excluded from co-occurrence clustering. Drawn from immuneACCESS, this table holds only the in-frame rearrangements with V and J called that TCRdb kept. Clones are partly lost; checked studies trace under half to an unresolved V gene and leave the rest unexplained. V and J calls and clone size are as listed in that table; D and trimming were resolved from the DNA. This sample lists around 130,000 clones; about 78% were detected once. The leading ten clones occupy approximately 1.2% of the sample.

The sequence links TRBV19 to TRBJ2-1; 7 bases in the junction line up with TRBD2. This clonotype was obtained from a man in his fifties or sixties in good health and CMV-seronegative. Material: PBMCs. The CDR3 region has the sequence CASSSRTSAAYNEQFF. The nucleotides are TGTGCCAGTAGTTCGCGTACTAGCGCCGCATACAATGAGCAGTTCTTC.